This TCR beta chain originates from a study of post-analysis software for immune sequencing data. Study background: Relapsing-remitting, secondary progressive and progressive-relapsing multiple sclerosis courses were included.

Unique molecular identifiers were present in the TCR beta cDNA libraries. MiXCR was run by TCRdb on the PCR reads, yielding one entry per CDR3 protein. In the table there are fewer than 900,000 distinct CDR3 sequences, approximately 44% of which are singletons. Regarding the study as a whole: People with multiple sclerosis had a significantly lower normalized Chao1 diversity than controls did. Same-batch samples co-clustered strongly by F measure. Five TRBV segments, including TRBV5-6, TRBV5-1 and TRBV20-1, were more frequent in patients than controls.

In the case of this clonotype: Its specificity is unknown.

Germline V gene data show CDR1 as MDHEN and CDR2 as SYDVKM. CDR3 size: 12 residues. This rearrangement joins TRBV28 to TRBJ2-4; D could derive from TRBD1 or TRBD2 (5 bases each). TRBJ2-7 matches the DNA end more closely, so the J call is doubtful. This TCR derives from a girl aged 10 to 17 with multiple sclerosis. Material: blood. This CDR3 reads CASGGHSYEQYF. CDR3 nucleotides: TGTGCCAGCGGGGGTCACTCCTACGAGCAGTACTTC.